Presented here are 29 T cell receptor beta chains from one specimen sequenced in a study of CD8 T cells in Susac syndrome. cDNA came from around 0.5 to 1 ug RNA primed by random hexamers. MiXCR, run by TCRdb on the immunoSEQ multiplex PCR reads, gives a single entry per CDR3 protein. The table has around 110,000 distinct CDR3 sequences, around 94% seen once; the top ten hold about 0.28%. Sequences were obtained from CD8+ T cells from PBMCs. These receptors were taken from a human donor with Susac syndrome.

This sequence joins TRBV29-1 and TRBJ2-7, with D uncertain. This CDR3 is built from 15 residues. V was trimmed by 6 bases and J by 6 bases, leaving 24 bases between them. Germline-derived CDR1 and CDR2 are SQVTM and ANQGSEA. This CDR3 reads CSVSPVDSVEFEQYF. CDR3 in DNA: TGCAGCGTCTCCCCCGTGGATAGTGTTGAATTCGAGCAGTACTTC.

J is TRBJ2-2 and V is TRBV19, with D hard to call. CDR1 is LNHDA and CDR2 is SQIVND in the germline V gene (reference sequence). V was clipped by 4 bases and J by 4 bases, with 16 bases between them. This CDR3 comprises 16 residues. The CDR3 sequence is CASSTPSVRATGELFF. The CDR3 DNA sequence: TGTGCCAGTAGTACCCCGTCTGTCCGGGCCACCGGGGAGCTGTTTTTT.

The V and J genes are TRBV7-2 and TRBJ2-7; 7 bases match TRBD1. The CDR3 extends over 15 amino acids. The V and J ends lost 5 bases and 2 bases, in that order; junction bases with no gene match: 9. CDR1 SGHTA and CDR2 FQGNSA come from the germline V gene. The CDR3 protein is CASSPSRGNTYEQYF. CDR3 nucleotides: TGTGCCAGCAGCCCCTCCAGGGGGAACACCTACGAGCAGTACTTC.

This chain connects TRBV5-4 to TRBJ2-1, with a possible D match to TRBD1 (6 bases). Deletions cut 2 bases from V and 3 bases from J, with 9 bases between. The germline gives CDR1 SGHNT, CDR2 YYREEE (reference sequence). This CDR3 contains 14 residues. CDR3 nucleotides: TGTGCCAGCAGCTTCAAGGACAGCTACAATGAGCAGTTCTTC. Encoded protein: CASSFKDSYNEQFF.

V and J are TRBV20-1 and TRBJ1-6; D remains ambiguous. The CDR3 is 14 residues long. Germline-derived CDR1 and CDR2 are DFQATT and SNEGSKA (reference sequence). V was shortened by 0 bases and J by 9 bases, with 12 bases between the two germline ends. This chain's CDR3 is CSARDAGRSSPLHF. CDR3 in DNA: TGCAGTGCTAGAGATGCGGGTAGGAGTTCACCCCTCCACTTT.

V and J are TRBV6-5 and TRBJ1-5, with D possibly being TRBD1 (6 bases). There are 14 residues in the CDR3. Per germline, CDR1 MNHEY and CDR2 SVGAGI. Trimming pared 6 bases from V and 0 bases from J, leaving 9 bases between. CDR3 nucleotides: TGTGCCAGCAGGGGGGCCGATAGCAATCAGCCCCAGCATTTT. This gives the protein CASRGADSNQPQHF.

V is TRBV11-3 and J is TRBJ2-1; 7 positions match TRBD1. Trimming cost V 2 bases and J 6 bases; bases outside gene matches: 7. The CDR3 sequence is 15 residues long. Germline V gives CDR1 SGHNT, CDR2 YENEEA. The CDR3 loop is CASSLRDSPTNEQFF. The CDR3 bases are TGTGCCAGCAGCTTACGGGACAGTCCCACCAATGAGCAGTTCTTC.

The chain recombines TRBV7-8 with TRBJ2-2; 12 bases agree with TRBD2. V was pared by 4 bases and J by 5 bases, with 11 bases of the junction left unmatched. Germline values: CDR1 SGHVS, CDR2 FQNEAQ. This CDR3 is built from 18 residues. In DNA form, the CDR3 reads TGTGCCAGCAGCTCCAAGACTAGCGGGGGACCGAGTACCGGGGAGCTGTTTTTT. Protein product: CASSSKTSGGPSTGELFF.

This chain connects TRBV9 to TRBJ2-3, with a tentative D call TRBD2 (5 bases). Germline-derived CDR1 and CDR2 are SGDLS and YYNGEE. The V and J ends lost 0 bases and 0 bases respectively, with 8 bases between them. The CDR3 length is 15 residues. CDR3 protein: CASSVGLASTDTQYF. In nucleotides, the CDR3 is TGTGCCAGCAGCGTAGGGCTAGCTAGCACAGATACGCAGTATTTT.

This chain connects TRBV18 to TRBJ2-3, with TRBD2 as a possible D gene (5 bases). Germline V gives CDR1 KGHSH, CDR2 LQKENI. V was cut by 1 base and J by 0 bases, with 8 bases left in between. The length of the CDR3 is 15 residues. The CDR3: CASSPLRTSTDTQYF. The CDR3 bases are TGTGCCAGCTCACCACTGCGGACTAGCACAGATACGCAGTATTTT.

This clonotype appeared a single time. V usage is TRBV18 and J usage is TRBJ2-1; D is unclear. The length of the CDR3 is 14 residues. The V and J ends lost 6 bases and 2 bases respectively, with 11 bases between them. Germline values: CDR1 KGHSH, CDR2 LQKENI. The CDR3 DNA reads TGTGCCAGCTCTAAAGAATTCCCCTACAATGAGCAGTTCTTC. Residues: CASSKEFPYNEQFF.

This clonotype is a singleton in its sample. The V gene is TRBV19, the J gene TRBJ1-1; a weak D match, TRBD1 (6 bases). Between the trimmed V and J ends, which lost 11 bases and 5 bases, there was a span of 18 bases. The V gene's germline CDR1 is LNHDA and CDR2 SQIVND (reference sequence). The CDR3 length is 13 residues. Here the CDR3 reads CAAQGEFATEAFF. The DNA for the CDR3 is TGTGCCGCACAGGGTGAATTTGCGACTGAAGCTTTCTTT.

On this clonotype: Its ends do not fully match the called genes, so a read error is possible. This chain links TRBV2 with TRBJ1-2; D is unclear. The CDR3 runs to 13 residues. Germline V gene data show CDR1 as SNHLY and CDR2 as FYNNEI. The CDR3 region is CASSGPSGYGYTF. CDR3 nucleotide sequence: TGTGCGAGCAGTGGGCCCTCTGGCTATGGCTACACCTTC.

The chain uses TRBV20-1 and TRBJ1-2, with D perhaps matching TRBD1 (5 bases). Germline V lookup: CDR1 DFQATT, CDR2 SNEGSKA (reference sequence). The CDR3 spans 13 residues. V gave up 7 bases and J gave up 6 bases, with 18 bases separating them. CDR3 coding DNA: TGCAGTGGTTACACCGGGACCGATAATGGCTACACCTTC. This encodes CSGYTGTDNGYTF.

The sample holds one count of this clonotype. This chain connects TRBV13 to TRBJ2-3, with D perhaps TRBD1 (5 bases). Between the trimmed V and J ends, which lost 4 bases and 5 bases, there was a span of 13 bases. Germline CDR1 is PRHDT and CDR2 is FYEKMQ (reference sequence). The CDR3 extends over 14 amino acids. As DNA, the CDR3 is TGTGCCAGCAGCTATAGGGGATGGGAAGATACGCAGTATTTT. This codes for CASSYRGWEDTQYF. Together with reference TRBV13 and TRBJ2-3, the CDR3 gives the full variable domain: AAGVIQSPRHLIKEKRETATLKCYPIPRHDTVYWYQQGPGQDPQFLISFYEKMQSDKGSIPDRFSAQQFSDYHSELNMSSLELGDSALYFCASSYRGWEDTQYFGPGTRLTVL.

The chain has TRBV3-1 and TRBJ1-6; a possible D gene is TRBD1 (6 bases). Trimming removed 4 bases at V and 6 bases at J, with 16 bases between. The CDR3 runs to 16 residues. Looked up from germline, CDR1 is LGHDT and CDR2 is YNNKEL (reference sequence). The CDR3 DNA reads as TGTGCCAGCAGCCCGGACAGTAATTCGCTTAATTCACCCCTCCACTTT. The encoded protein is CASSPDSNSLNSPLHF.

The chain has TRBV25-1 and TRBJ1-2; D is unresolved. The CDR3 sequence is 11 residues long. Per germline, CDR1 MGHDK and CDR2 SYGVNS. V lost 4 bases, J lost 3 bases, and 3 bases lay in between. The CDR3 reads CASSGHYGYTF. The CDR3 DNA sequence: TGTGCCAGCAGTGGGCACTATGGCTACACCTTC.

The rearrangement uses TRBV15 and TRBJ1-1; no firm D call. Per germline, CDR1 LNHNV and CDR2 YYDKDF (reference sequence). Deletions cut 7 bases from V and 0 bases from J, with 6 bases between. CDR3 length: 12 amino acids. The CDR3 is CATTDMNTEAFF. The CDR3 region has the DNA TGTGCCACCACCGATATGAACACTGAAGCTTTCTTT.

The CDR3 loop reads CASSTWSRLTEAFF. The CDR3 DNA sequence: TGTGCCAGCAGTACCTGGAGCCGTTTGACTGAAGCTTTCTTT. This chain uses TRBV6-5 with TRBJ1-1, with D unclear. The length of the CDR3 is 14 residues. Germline V gene sequence: CDR1 MNHEY, CDR2 SVGAGI. Deletions cut 5 bases from V and 5 bases from J, with 15 bases between.

The gene calls are TRBV5-1 and TRBJ2-1; either TRBD1 or TRBD2 may fit D (6 bases each). Germline CDR1 reads SGHRS; CDR2 reads YFSETQ. The germline V and J ends were trimmed by 0 bases and 6 bases, with 7 bases remaining between them. The CDR3 covers 13 residues. The CDR3 protein is CASSLGGANEQFF. As DNA, the CDR3 is TGCGCCAGCAGCTTGGGGGGGGCCAATGAGCAGTTCTTC.

The chain joins TRBV6-5 to TRBJ1-6, with a weak D call TRBD1 (5 bases). V lost 0 bases, J lost 8 bases, and 11 bases lay in between. The CDR3 contains 15 residues. Germline CDR1 MNHEY, CDR2 SVGAGI. In DNA form, the CDR3 reads TGTGCCAGCAGTTACTCTCAGGGAGTATATTCACCCCTCCACTTT. Amino acids: CASSYSQGVYSPLHF.

The genes are TRBV29-1 and TRBJ2-1; 9 positions agree with TRBD1. The ends lost 4 bases at V and 8 bases at J; junction bases unmatched: 9. The germline V gene encodes CDR1 SQVTM and CDR2 ANQGSEA. The CDR3 length is 14 residues. In nucleotides, the CDR3 is TGCAGCGTTGTAAGTGGACAGGGGACCGATGAGCAGTTCTTC. As protein: CSVVSGQGTDEQFF.

This clonotype is a singleton in its sample. The chain carries TRBV3-1 and TRBJ1-2, with D unclear. The CDR3 is 14 amino acids. From germline, CDR1 is LGHDT and CDR2 YNNKEL (reference sequence). Trimming left V 6 bases short and J 8 bases short, with 19 bases between. The CDR3 is CASSATWASQGYTF. The DNA for the CDR3 is TGTGCCAGCAGTGCAACGTGGGCGTCGCAGGGCTACACCTTC.

This rearrangement joins TRBV5-4 to TRBJ1-6; D might be TRBD1 (6 bases). The CDR3 extends over 16 amino acids. CDR1 is SGHNT, CDR2 YYREEE, per germline (reference sequence). V was cut by 2 bases and J by 6 bases, with 15 bases left in between. The CDR3 DNA sequence: TGTGCCAGCAGCTTACCGGGGGCGCAGGGTAATTCACCCCTCCACTTT. Translation gives CASSLPGAQGNSPLHF.

The CDR3 sequence: CSVEGQVSYEQYF. CDR3 DNA sequence: TGCAGCGTTGAAGGGCAGGTATCCTACGAGCAGTACTTC. The rearrangement uses TRBV29-1 and TRBJ2-7; D not certain. This CDR3 has 13 residues. Germline CDR1 reads SQVTM; CDR2 reads ANQGSEA. Trimming stripped 1 base from V and 1 base from J, with 8 bases between.

V usage is TRBV20-1 and J usage is TRBJ2-7; the D gene is possibly TRBD2 (5 bases). Looked up from germline, CDR1 is DFQATT and CDR2 is SNEGSKA (reference sequence). The CDR3 runs to 14 residues. V shed 3 bases and J shed 5 bases, with 17 bases lying between them. CDR3 DNA sequence: TGCAGTGCTAGCAGGCTTGAGGGATACCACGAGCAGTACTTC. Encoded protein: CSASRLEGYHEQYF.

The CDR3, as DNA: TGTGCCAGCAGCTGGGCCTATGGCTACACCTTC. Amino acids: CASSWAYGYTF. The chain joins TRBV2 to TRBJ1-2; no firm D call. The V and J ends lost 6 bases and 4 bases respectively, with 6 bases between them. Per the germline V gene, CDR1 is SNHLY and CDR2 is FYNNEI. CDR3 length: 11 residues.

This chain joins TRBV9 and TRBJ2-7; TRBD2 agrees at 11 bases. Germline CDR1 and CDR2: SGDLS and YYNGEE. The CDR3 sequence is 14 residues long. J lost 1 base, V lost 4 bases, and 1 base had no gene match. The CDR3 loop is CASSRTSGSYEQYF. CDR3 nucleotides: TGTGCCAGCAGCAGGACTAGCGGGTCCTACGAGCAGTACTTC.

This chain connects TRBV20-1 to TRBJ2-7; D is unclear. Per germline, CDR1 DFQATT and CDR2 SNEGSKA (reference sequence). The CDR3 sequence is 15 residues long. CDR3 loop: CSIITLEAEAYEQYF. DNA of the CDR3: TGCAGCATCATAACGCTTGAGGCCGAAGCGTACGAGCAGTACTTC.